This passage covers 3 T cell receptor beta chains from one sample sequenced in a study of T cells in Graves' hyperthyroidism and ophthalmopathy. The CDR3 regions of TCR beta were amplified from RNA transcripts. The HTBI set primed first-round TCR CDR3 RT-PCR. One entry per CDR3 protein results from TCRdb running MiXCR on the multiplex PCR reads. The sample carries about 600,000 distinct CDR3 sequences, roughly 16% recorded once. The source material was blood. The source is a middle-aged woman with Graves' ophthalmopathy.

This clonotype was recorded at least ten times. J is TRBJ2-1 and V is TRBV24-1, with 12 bases fitting TRBD2. V was pared by 4 bases and J by 7 bases, with 7 bases of the junction left unmatched. Germline CDR1 is KGHDR and CDR2 is SFDVKD. This CDR3 contains 16 residues. DNA for the CDR3: TGTGCCACCAGTGACTTGACTAGCGGGAGCTTTAATGAGCAGTTCTTC. It is translated as CATSDLTSGSFNEQFF.

Many counts were recorded for this clonotype. V is TRBV4-1 and J is TRBJ1-1; D ambiguous. From germline, CDR1 is MGHRA and CDR2 YSYEKL. V gave up 1 base and J gave up 1 base, with 7 bases separating them. CDR3 length: 14 amino acids. CDR3 bases: TGCGCCAGCAGCCAAGCGGTTCGGAACACTGAAGCTTTCTTT. Translation: CASSQAVRNTEAFF.

A few counts support this clonotype. This rearrangement joins TRBV29-1 to TRBJ2-3; perhaps TRBD1 as D (6 bases). Per germline, CDR1 SQVTM and CDR2 ANQGSEA. The CDR3 runs 15 residues. The V gene lost 4 bases and the J gene lost 2 bases, with 16 bases spanning the gap. DNA for the CDR3: TGCAGCGTTGCCCCAAGGGACACCCTCACAGATACGCAGTATTTT. Its protein product is CSVAPRDTLTDTQYF.